These 30 T cell receptor beta chains were all obtained from the same sample, sequenced in a study of CD8+CD57+ T cells in acquired aplastic anemia. By flow cytometry, patients selected for sequencing had shown an expansion of CD8+CD57+ cells. CDR3 and TCR beta VDJ profiling relied on a genomic DNA template. TCRdb reprocessed the reads via MiXCR and lists one record per CDR3 protein. The sample lists approximately 470,000 distinct CDR3 sequences; 25% to 40% were seen once. The sequenced material came from sorted CD4+, CD8+, or CD8+CD57+ T cells (not recorded which) from PBMCs. The source is a human donor with aplastic anemia.

Notes on this clonotype: Possible read error: a much larger clone is one base away. The conserved phenylalanine or tryptophan is not found at the CDR3 terminus, so this likely reflects a read error. The chain links TRBV6-1 to TRBJ1-5; no clear D gene. The CDR3 is made up of 14 amino acids. V lost 6 bases and J lost 0, with 9 bases in between. CDR1 MNHNS and CDR2 SASEGT come from the germline V gene. The CDR3 reads CASRGTNSNQPQHS. CDR3 nucleotides: TGTGCCAGCAGGGGCACAAATAGCAATCAGCCCCAGCATTCT.

The chain combines TRBV10-3 with TRBJ1-6; 8 bases map to TRBD1. CDR3 size: 15 residues. Per germline, CDR1 ENHRY and CDR2 SYGVKD. J was trimmed by 4 bases and V by 5 bases; bases with no gene match: 4. CDR3 nucleotide sequence: TGTGCCATCAGTTCTGACAGGGGATATAATTCACCCCTCCACTTT. Its protein is CAISSDRGYNSPLHF.

A single count supports this clonotype. The rearrangement joins TRBV3-1 to TRBJ2-3; 10 bases align to TRBD2. The CDR3 has 17 amino acids. V lost 4 bases, J lost 4 bases, and 11 bases stayed unmatched. The germline V gene encodes CDR1 LGHDT and CDR2 YNNKEL (reference sequence). In nucleotides, the CDR3 is TGTGCCAGCAGCCCCGGGACTAGCGCGTTTCTGGCAGATACGCAGTATTTT. This sequence encodes CASSPGTSAFLADTQYF.

The chain recombines TRBV11-2 with TRBJ2-2, with TRBD1 matching over 8 bases. After removal of 4 bases from V and 1 base from J, the junction contained 5 bases not matched to a gene. CDR1 is SGHAT, CDR2 FQNNGV, per germline. The CDR3 sequence is 16 residues long. In DNA, the CDR3 is TGTGCCAGCAGCTGGACCGGGACAGGGAACACCGGGGAGCTGTTTTTT. This translates into CASSWTGTGNTGELFF. The whole variable domain, remainder taken from reference TRBV11-2 and TRBJ2-2, is EAGVAQSPRYKIIEKRQSVAFWCNPISGHATLYWYQQILGQGPKLLIQFQNNGVVDDSQLPKDRFSAERLKGVDSTLKIQPAKLEDSAVYLCASSWTGTGNTGELFFGEGSRLTVL.

The chain employs TRBV6-5 and TRBJ1-4; tentative D call: TRBD1 (5 bases). Trimming stripped 2 bases from V and 7 bases from J, with 11 bases between. This CDR3 comprises 14 residues. Germline CDR1 reads MNHEY; CDR2 reads SVGAGI. The CDR3 DNA reads as TGTGCCAGCAGTTACACGGCAGGGAGTGAAAAACTGTTTTTT. This encodes CASSYTAGSEKLFF.

This clonotype was seen many times. V gene TRBV2 combines with J gene TRBJ2-5; 8 bases are a match to TRBD1. V shed 5 bases and J 2 bases; nucleotides not matched to a gene: 7. The germline V gene has CDR1 SNHLY and CDR2 FYNNEI. CDR3 size: 15 residues. DNA of the CDR3: TGTGCCAGCAGTCGAGGACAGGGACCTCAAGAGACCCAGTACTTC. As protein: CASSRGQGPQETQYF.

Only a few counts were recorded for this clonotype. The chain is built from TRBV12-3 or TRBV12-4 and TRBJ2-7; tentatively, D is TRBD1 (5 bases). The ends were cut back, 2 bases at V and 1 base at J, with 9 bases in the middle. The length of the CDR3 is 14 residues. CDR3 sequence reads: CASSLTRASYEQYF. In DNA, the CDR3 is TGTGCCAGCAGTTTAACCAGGGCATCCTACGAGCAGTACTTC.

This clonotype was seen repeatedly, ten times or more. The chain joins TRBV11-2 to TRBJ1-2; no clear D. The CDR3 is 14 residues long. The V end was cut by 2 bases, the J end by 4 bases, with 11 bases between. Germline V CDR1 and CDR2: SGHAT, FQNNGV. The DNA for the CDR3 is TGTGCCAGCAGCTTAAGAGGGCTTGGCTATGGCTACACCTTC. As protein: CASSLRGLGYGYTF.

The table lists this clonotype with a few counts. V and J are TRBV19 and TRBJ2-1; 9 nucleotides align to TRBD2. CDR1 and CDR2 from the germline V gene are LNHDA and SQIVND (reference sequence). Trimming took 3 bases from V and 7 from J; bases not matched to a gene: 10. The CDR3 is made up of 16 amino acids. The CDR3 region has the DNA TGTGCCAGTAGTATCCATTCGGGACTAGCTCGTAATGAGCAGTTCTTC. This codes for CASSIHSGLARNEQFF.

This clonotype came up many times. The rearrangement links TRBV24-1 to TRBJ1-1; maybe TRBD1 (5 bases). This CDR3 region has 12 residues. V dropped 4 bases and J dropped 7 bases, with 9 bases sitting between them. Germline lookup yields CDR1 KGHDR and CDR2 SFDVKD. DNA of the CDR3: TGTGCCACCAGTGAAACTACAGGTGAAGCTTTCTTT. It encodes CATSETTGEAFF.

Ten or more counts support this clonotype. The rearrangement links TRBV5-5 to TRBJ1-6, with D perhaps matching TRBD1 (5 bases). This CDR3 is 15 amino acids long. V lost 4 bases and J 7 bases, leaving 15 bases between the germline ends. The germline gives CDR1 SGHKS, CDR2 YYEKEE (reference sequence). CDR3 sequence (DNA): TGTGCCAGCAGCCCGGGGGTCTCGGACAATTCACCCCTCCACTTT. Amino acids: CASSPGVSDNSPLHF.

The chain links TRBV2 to TRBJ2-7; 9 bases are a match to TRBD1. The germline V gene encodes CDR1 SNHLY and CDR2 FYNNEI. Trimming cost V 8 bases and J 2 bases; bases outside gene matches: 13. This CDR3 is built from 16 residues. In DNA, the CDR3 is TGTGCCAGCTCAAGGGGGACAGGGACGACCACCTACGAGCAGTACTTC. This sequence encodes CASSRGTGTTTYEQYF. Full variable domain (missing parts from reference TRBV2 and TRBJ2-7): EPEVTQTPSHQVTQMGQEVILRCVPISNHLYFYWYRQILGQKVEFLVSFYNNEISEKSEIFDDQFSVERPDGSNFTLKIRSTKLEDSAMYFCASSRGTGTTTYEQYFGPGTRLTVT.

This chain's CDR3 is CASSQEITWTTFNYEQYF. The DNA of the CDR3 is TGTGCCAGCAGCCAAGAAATAACCTGGACCACCTTTAACTACGAGCAGTACTTC. V and J are TRBV3-1 and TRBJ2-7; D unresolved. This CDR3 is built from 18 residues. Germline CDR1 LGHDT, CDR2 YNNKEL (reference sequence). Trimming pared 0 bases from V and 3 bases from J, leaving 21 bases between.

This rearrangement joins TRBV24-1 to TRBJ2-7; a possible D gene is TRBD1 (5 bases). The V gene's germline CDR1 is KGHDR and CDR2 SFDVKD. The CDR3 is 13 residues long. V lost 4 bases and J 6 bases, leaving 12 bases between the germline ends. This chain's CDR3 is CATSDQGIGEQYF. For the CDR3, the DNA is TGTGCCACCAGTGACCAGGGTATAGGCGAGCAGTACTTC.

This clonotype was observed many times. The rearrangement joins TRBV10-3 to TRBJ2-5; possibly TRBD1 for D (5 bases). V shed 4 bases and J shed 1 base, with 7 bases lying between them. Germline-derived CDR1 and CDR2 are ENHRY and SYGVKD. CDR3 length equals 13 residues. The CDR3 coding sequence is TGTGCCATCAGTGGACAGCTCCAAGAGACCCAGTACTTC. Translation gives CAISGQLQETQYF.

The chain couples TRBV7-2 to TRBJ2-7; 10 positions match TRBD2. Germline V gives CDR1 SGHTA, CDR2 FQGNSA. The CDR3 has 15 amino acids. Trimming cost V 4 bases and J 2 bases; bases outside gene matches: 5. CDR3 residues: CASSSSGGGTYEQYF. The CDR3 coding sequence is TGTGCCAGCAGCTCAAGCGGGGGGGGGACCTACGAGCAGTACTTC.

Comment on this clonotype: Since a much larger clone is just one base distant, this may be a read error. This rearrangement joins TRBV9 to TRBJ2-1; no definite D call. This CDR3 has 16 amino acids. The V gene's germline CDR1 is SGDLS and CDR2 YYNGEE. DNA of the CDR3: TGTGCCAGCAGCGTGGGGATCTACCCCTTTGGTAATGGGCAGTTCTTC. Translation: CASSVGIYPFGNGQFF.

A remark on this clonotype: This may be a read error: a much more frequent sequence differs by one nucleotide. The V and J genes are TRBV7-9 and TRBJ1-4; D unclear. Germline loops: CDR1 SEHNR, CDR2 FQNEAQ (reference sequence). The CDR3 is 11 amino acids. The CDR3 spells CASNLDEKLFF. The DNA for the CDR3 is TGTGCCAGCAACTTAGATGAAAAACTGTTTTTT.

The chain employs TRBV19 and TRBJ1-5; weak D call: TRBD1 (5 bases). The V gene lost 8 bases and the J gene lost 7 bases, with 15 bases spanning the gap. This CDR3 is built from 13 residues. CDR1 and CDR2 (germline): LNHDA, SQIVND (reference sequence). The CDR3 nucleotides are TGTGCCAGTGGGGCGGGGCCGGGGCAGCCCCAGCATTTT. Translating gives CASGAGPGQPQHF. The full variable domain, its missing parts supplied by reference TRBV19 and TRBJ1-5, is DGGITQSPKYLFRKEGQNVTLSCEQNLNHDAMYWYRQDPGQGLRLIYYSQIVNDFQKGDIAEGYSVSREKKESFPLTVTSAQKNPTAFYLCASGAGPGQPQHFGDGTRLSIL.

This clonotype was picked up many times. The rearrangement links TRBV15 to TRBJ2-7; D gene uncertain. The CDR3 spans 13 residues. With 5 bases removed from V and 6 bases from J, the gap between germline ends came to 14 bases. From germline, CDR1 is LNHNV and CDR2 YYDKDF (reference sequence). CDR3 loop: CATSGSGYSEQYF. The CDR3, as DNA: TGTGCCACCAGCGGTTCCGGGTATAGCGAGCAGTACTTC.

This clonotype was seen repeatedly, ten times or more. This rearrangement joins TRBV7-9 to TRBJ2-1; TRBD1 might be the D (5 bases). Germline CDR1 reads SEHNR; CDR2 reads FQNEAQ (reference sequence). The V end was cut by 4 bases, the J end by 7 bases, with 8 bases between. CDR3 length: 12 residues. CDR3 in amino acids: CASSWAGNEQFF. The DNA of the CDR3 is TGTGCCAGCAGCTGGGCAGGGAATGAGCAGTTCTTC.

The table lists this clonotype with a few counts. The rearrangement links TRBV6-1 to TRBJ2-7; 7 bases are a match to TRBD2. Looked up from germline, CDR1 is MNHNS and CDR2 is SASEGT. The CDR3 is made up of 13 amino acids. The V segment lost 6 bases and the J segment 2 bases; nucleotides outside the gene matches: 4. The CDR3 here is CASRESGAYEQYF. CDR3 in DNA: TGTGCCAGCAGGGAGAGCGGGGCCTACGAGCAGTACTTC.

This clonotype was counted many times. This chain connects TRBV5-1 to TRBJ2-7, with 9 positions matching TRBD1. The V and J ends lost 3 bases and 2 bases, in that order; junction bases with no gene match: 3. This CDR3 contains 14 residues. The germline gives CDR1 SGHRS, CDR2 YFSETQ. CDR3 sequence reads: CASSWTGDTYEQYF. In nucleotides, the CDR3 is TGCGCCAGCAGCTGGACAGGGGATACCTACGAGCAGTACTTC.

Many counts were recorded for this clonotype. This chain joins TRBV20-1 and TRBJ2-7; TRBD2 matches at 12 bases. Germline V gene data show CDR1 as DFQATT and CDR2 as SNEGSKA (reference sequence). The CDR3 sequence is 14 residues long. V was pared by 6 bases and J by 2 bases, with 5 bases of the junction left unmatched. The CDR3 region has the DNA TGCAGTGCAAATCTAGCGGGAGGGCCCTACGAGCAGTACTTC. Protein product: CSANLAGGPYEQYF.

A word on this clonotype: This may be a read error, as it is one base from a much larger clone. This chain connects TRBV2 to TRBJ2-3; D remains ambiguous. V was cut by 6 bases and J by 2 bases, with 15 bases left in between. CDR3 length: 15 amino acids. Germline CDR1 SNHLY, CDR2 FYNNEI. CDR3 residues: CASSFGGHTTDTQYF. The CDR3 nucleotides are TGTGCCAGCAGCTTTGGTGGGCATACCACAGATACGCAGTATTTT.

The genes are TRBV25-1 and TRBJ1-1, with D possibly being TRBD1 (6 bases). Per germline, CDR1 MGHDK and CDR2 SYGVNS. V was trimmed by 8 bases and J by 1 base, leaving 17 bases between them. The length of the CDR3 is 15 residues. CDR3 sequence: CASSPREGGNTEAFF. The CDR3 DNA sequence: TGTGCCAGCTCACCACGGGAGGGGGGGAACACTGAAGCTTTCTTT.

This clonotype came up a few times. The V and J genes are TRBV5-1 and TRBJ1-6; 10 bases line up with TRBD1. In germline, CDR1 is SGHRS, CDR2 YFSETQ. J was trimmed by 7 bases and V by 3 bases; bases with no gene match: 10. The length of the CDR3 is 17 residues. CDR3 loop: CASSSQTGGGSNSPLHF. Written as DNA, the CDR3 is TGCGCCAGCAGCTCGCAGACAGGGGGCGGTTCAAATTCACCCCTCCACTTT. Filled out from reference TRBV5-1 and TRBJ1-6, the complete variable domain reads KAGVTQTPRYLIKTRGQQVTLSCSPISGHRSVSWYQQTPGQGLQFLFEYFSETQRNKGNFPGRFSGRQFSNSRSEMNVSTLELGDSALYLCASSSQTGGGSNSPLHFGNGTRLTVT.

This clonotype appeared a few times. The chain links TRBV11-3 to TRBJ2-3, with 8 bases identical to TRBD1. The V gene's germline CDR1 is SGHNT and CDR2 YENEEA. CDR3 length: 15 residues. J was trimmed by 3 bases and V by 1 base; bases with no gene match: 3. The CDR3 protein is CASSLGTGITDTQYF. DNA of the CDR3: TGTGCCAGCAGCTTAGGGACAGGGATTACAGATACGCAGTATTTT. Supplemented by reference TRBV11-3 and TRBJ2-3, the full variable domain reads EAGVVQSPRYKIIEKKQPVAFWCNPISGHNTLYWYLQNLGQGPELLIRYENEEAVDDSQLPKDRFSAERLKGVDSTLKIQPAELGDSAVYLCASSLGTGITDTQYFGPGTRLTVL.

This clonotype has at least ten counts. This chain links TRBV19 with TRBJ2-1, with TRBD1 matching over 9 bases. This CDR3 has 13 residues. Per germline, CDR1 LNHDA and CDR2 SQIVND (reference sequence). Trimming took 9 bases from V and 5 from J; bases not matched to a gene: 5. CDR3 sequence (DNA): TGTGCCAGCCGGGACAGGGAAAACAATGAGCAGTTCTTC. It yields the protein CASRDRENNEQFF.

To note about this clonotype: This clone may be a read error of a much larger clone one base away. The genes are TRBV20-1 and TRBJ2-7; tentative D call: TRBD2 (5 bases). The length of the CDR3 is 12 residues. V lost 8 bases and J lost 4, with 15 bases in between. Germline loops: CDR1 DFQATT, CDR2 SNEGSKA (reference sequence). This CDR3 is CSTGPGVYEQYF. The CDR3 DNA is TGCAGTACTGGCCCCGGGGTTTACGAGCAGTACTTC.